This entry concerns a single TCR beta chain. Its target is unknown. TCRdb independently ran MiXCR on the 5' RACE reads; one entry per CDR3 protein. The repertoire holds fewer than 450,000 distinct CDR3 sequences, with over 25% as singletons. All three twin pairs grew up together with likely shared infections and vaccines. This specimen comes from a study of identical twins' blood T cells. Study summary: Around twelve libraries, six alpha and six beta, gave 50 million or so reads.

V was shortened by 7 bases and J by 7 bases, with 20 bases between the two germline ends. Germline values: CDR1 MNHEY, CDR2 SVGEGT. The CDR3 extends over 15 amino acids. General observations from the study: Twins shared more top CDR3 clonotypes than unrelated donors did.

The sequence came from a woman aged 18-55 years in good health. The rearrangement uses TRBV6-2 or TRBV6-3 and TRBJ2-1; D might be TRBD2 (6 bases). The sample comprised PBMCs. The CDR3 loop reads CASTSSEAGKNEQFF. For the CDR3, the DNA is TGTGCCAGCACTTCCTCTGAGGCGGGGAAGAATGAGCAGTTCTTC.